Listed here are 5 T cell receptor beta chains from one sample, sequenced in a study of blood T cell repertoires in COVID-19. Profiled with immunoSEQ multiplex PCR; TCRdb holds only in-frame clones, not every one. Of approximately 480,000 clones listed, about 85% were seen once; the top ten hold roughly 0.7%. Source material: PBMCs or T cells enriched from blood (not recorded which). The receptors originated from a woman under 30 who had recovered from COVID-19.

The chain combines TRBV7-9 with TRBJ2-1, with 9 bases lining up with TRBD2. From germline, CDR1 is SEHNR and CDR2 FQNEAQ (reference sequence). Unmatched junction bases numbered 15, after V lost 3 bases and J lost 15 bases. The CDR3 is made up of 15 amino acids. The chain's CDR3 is CASSFGKAGGSRGFF. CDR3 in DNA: TGTGCCAGCAGCTTTGGAAAAGCGGGGGGCTCCCGGGGGTTCTTC. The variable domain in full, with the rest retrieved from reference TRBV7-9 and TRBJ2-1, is DTGVSQNPRHKITKRGQNVTFRCDPISEHNRLYWYRQTLGQGPEFLTYFQNEAQLEKSRLLSDRFSAERPKGSFSTLEIQRTEQGDSAMYLCASSFGKAGGSRGFFGPGTRLTVL.

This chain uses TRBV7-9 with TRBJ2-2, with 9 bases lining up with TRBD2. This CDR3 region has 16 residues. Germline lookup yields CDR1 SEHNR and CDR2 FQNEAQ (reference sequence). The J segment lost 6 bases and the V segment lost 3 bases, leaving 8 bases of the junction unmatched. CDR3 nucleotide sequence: TGTGCCAGCAGCTTTTCGGGACTAGCAATATCCGGGGAGCTGTTTTTT. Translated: CASSFSGLAISGELFF.

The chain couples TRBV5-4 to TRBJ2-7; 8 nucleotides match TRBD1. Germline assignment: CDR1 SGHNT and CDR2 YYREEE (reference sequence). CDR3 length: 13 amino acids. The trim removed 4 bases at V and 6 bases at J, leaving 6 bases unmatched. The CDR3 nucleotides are TGTGCCAGCAGCCTGTGGACAGGGAGCGAGCAGTACTTC. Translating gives CASSLWTGSEQYF.

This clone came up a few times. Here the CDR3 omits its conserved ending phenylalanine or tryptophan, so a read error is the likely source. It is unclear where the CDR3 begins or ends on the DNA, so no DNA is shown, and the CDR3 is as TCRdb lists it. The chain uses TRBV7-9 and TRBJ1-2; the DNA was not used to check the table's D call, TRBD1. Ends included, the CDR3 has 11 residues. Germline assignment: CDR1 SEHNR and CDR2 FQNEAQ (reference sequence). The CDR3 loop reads CASSLTGPPDY.

The CDR3: CASRASGTGGIGYTF. Written as DNA, the CDR3 is TGTGCCAGCAGGGCCTCCGGGACAGGGGGTATTGGCTACACCTTC. The rearrangement uses TRBV2 and TRBJ1-2; TRBD1 agrees at 11 bases. The trim removed 6 bases at V and 7 bases at J, leaving 10 bases unmatched. The V gene's germline CDR1 is SNHLY and CDR2 FYNNEI. The CDR3 is made up of 15 amino acids.